This is a list of T cell receptor beta chains from one sample in a study of graft-versus-host responses after intestinal transplantation. Only in-frame clones appear in the TCRdb table, and some are missing; sequencing was by immunoSEQ multiplex PCR. The top ten clones hold about 0.3% of a sample with tens of thousands of clones, around nine tenths of them seen once. Their cognate antigens are unknown. This sample comprised unstimulated CD4+ T cells sorted from spleen or lymph node cells, obtained before intestinal transplant. All receptors come from a human donor who received an intestinal transplant. The CDR3 runs from the conserved cysteine through the conserved F or W. Size is stated for part of the rows, as once, few or many counts, or as a class when the clone is expanded.

j_call v_call clone_size cdr3_aa
TRBJ2-3 TRBV2 NA CASQRDTDTQYF
TRBJ1-1 TRBV20-1 NA CSAPRNTEAFF
TRBJ2-1 TRBV7-9 NA CASSSRGGRGEQFF
TRBJ1-2 TRBV5-1 NA CASSLRDYGYTF
TRBJ1-3 TRBV19 few CASSIRDRGNTIYF
TRBJ1-1 TRBV27 NA CASSKPYRVHEAFF
TRBJ1-6 TRBV18 few CASSGGRQTNSPLHF
TRBJ2-7 TRBV28 NA CALRWEGSQEQYF
TRBJ2-3 TRBV28 once CASSKDDRTDTQYF
TRBJ2-5 TRBV11-2 NA CATTDAGTGGEETQYF
TRBJ2-7 TRBV6-5 NA CASRKGGYEQYF
TRBJ2-4 TRBV19 NA CASSIRWREGNIAKNIQYF
TRBJ1-2 TRBV11-2 NA CASNPYGSYGYTF
TRBJ2-1 TRBV28 NA CASSFEPGSSYNEQFF
TRBJ2-5 TRBV28 NA CASSLGGEGQETQYF
TRBJ1-2 TRBV19 NA CASSIRHPNYGYTF
TRBJ2-5 TRBV11-2 NA CASSGKRLAGRGETQYF
TRBJ1-2 TRBV5-1 NA CASSLGGSYGYTF
TRBJ1-2 TRBV5-1 few CASSGTGGDYGYTF
TRBJ1-5 TRBV6-5 NA CSSYTGQGNQPQHF
TRBJ1-6 TRBV30 NA CAWSLPDRGGSPLHF
TRBJ1-2 TRBV9 few CASSYIRDREGYTF
TRBJ2-7 TRBV6-1 NA CAKDRGVYEQYF
TRBJ2-7 TRBV29-1 NA CSVASGSYEQYF
TRBJ2-7 TRBV21-1 once CASSKAPSASAGRTYEQYF
TRBJ2-7 TRBV5-1 once CASSRTGTAYEQYF
TRBJ1-5 TRBV28 NA CASSLTTGDQPQHF